This T cell receptor (beta chain) was found in a study of cytomegalovirus exposure and HLA in healthy donors. This clone was counted a few times. Primers for the PCR totalled 60 Vbeta and 13 Jbeta. Profiling relied on immunoSEQ multiplex PCR, and the TCRdb table lists in-frame clones only, not all of them. The table lists just over 70,000 clones, roughly 81% of them singletons. This CDR3 is built from 15 residues. The chain is built from TRBV1 and TRBJ2-5; the table's D gene call, TRBD2, was not cross checked with the DNA. TRBV1 is a documented pseudogene. The TCR sequence derives from a human donor in good health. The specimen sequenced was PBMCs. The DNA for the CDR3 is TGCACCAGCAGCGGACTAGCGGGAGAAAAAGAGACCCAGTACTTC. Its protein product is CTSSGLAGEKETQYF.